This TCR beta chain appears in the sequencing data of a study of CXCR3-negative and CXCR3-positive naive CD8 T cells. Study-wide points: Researchers report that CXCR3-positive naive cells carry more hydrophobic TRB CDR3s than CXCR3-negative naive cells. The study inferred TCR strength from TRB CDR3 properties and found comparable surface CD5 between naive subsets. Whereas both naive subsets had comparably high diversity, memory CD8+ cells had much lower diversity. Both naive subsets, CXCR3-negative and CXCR3-positive, displayed similar TRBV-TRBJ usage, unlike memory cells.

To note about this clonotype: The antigen remains unidentified.

The authors made the TRB cDNA libraries by 5' RACE using UMI labels. TCRdb re-called the 5' RACE reads, yielding one record per CDR3 amino acid sequence without DNA. The sample data list some 150,000 distinct CDR3 sequences. A CD45RO-CCR7+CD27+CD95- phenotype identified naive CD8+ T cells. CDR3 length: 15 amino acids. Per the germline V gene, CDR1 is SGHKS and CDR2 is YYEKEE (reference sequence). This receptor was identified in a human donor in good health. Some clones in this sample may be carry-over from other donors' samples. This chain connects TRBV5-5 to TRBJ1-5. Input material: naive CXCR3+ CD8+ T cells from blood. Subset specified: CD45RO-CCR7+CD27+CD95- naive CD8+ T cells expressing CXCR3 (TNR3+). The CDR3 here is CASSLSSYSNQPQHF.